These 5 T cell receptor beta chains were sequenced from one sample in a study of brain T cells in children with intractable seizures. This sample's time point: blood from clinic visit 5 months post-surgery; TSC patient then seizure free. Libraries were prepared by immunoSEQ multiplex PCR; TCRdb keeps only in-frame clonotypes and omits some of them. The repertoire includes 340,000 or so clones, about 93% of them detected once, and 5.5% to 6% sits in the top ten. This material consisted of peripheral blood, taken 4 to 5 months after surgery. These receptor sequences come from a boy younger than two with tuberous sclerosis and intractable seizures.

This chain links TRBV3-1 (or the pseudogene TRBV3-2) with TRBJ1-1; D gene unclear. Between the trimmed V and J ends, which lost 1 base and 4 bases, there was a span of 19 bases. The CDR3 is 17 amino acids. CDR1 and CDR2 from the germline V gene are LGHDT and YNNKEL (reference sequence). The CDR3: CASSQGRPRYRITEAFF. DNA for the CDR3: TGTGCCAGCAGCCAAGGACGGCCGAGGTATAGGATCACTGAAGCTTTCTTT.

DNA of the CDR3: TGTGCCAGCAGCGTAGCTCCGGGGGGTACCCGACAAGAGACCCAGTACTTC. Translating it yields CASSVAPGGTRQETQYF. The rearrangement joins TRBV9 to TRBJ2-5, with 7 bases matching TRBD2. Germline trimming cut 0 bases from V and 2 bases from J; bases unmatched to any gene: 10. The CDR3 has 17 residues. CDR1 and CDR2 (germline): SGDLS, YYNGEE. The complete variable domain, with remaining parts taken from reference TRBV9 and TRBJ2-5, reads DSGVTQTPKHLITATGQRVTLRCSPRSGDLSVYWYQQSLDQGLQFLIQYYNGEERAKGNILERFSAQQFPDLHSELNLSSLELGDSALYFCASSVAPGGTRQETQYFGPGTRLLVL.

The chain links TRBV14 to TRBJ2-3, with 7 positions matching TRBD1. This CDR3 region has 14 residues. The ends lost 3 bases at V and 4 bases at J; junction bases unmatched: 4. Germline lookup yields CDR1 SGHDN and CDR2 FVKESK. The CDR3 coding sequence is TGTGCCAGCAGCCACCAAGACAGGGCAGATACGCAGTATTTT. Amino acids: CASSHQDRADTQYF.

The chain employs TRBV27 and TRBJ2-1; no clear D. The germline V gene has CDR1 MNHEY and CDR2 SMNVEV (reference sequence). V gave up 2 bases and J gave up 0 bases, with 5 bases separating them. This CDR3 has 14 residues. The CDR3 DNA sequence: TGTGCCAGCAGTTTACAGGCCTCCTACAATGAGCAGTTCTTC. Translation: CASSLQASYNEQFF.

The CDR3 DNA sequence: TGCAGCGTTGTGGTTAGGGCTCTTATGAGCGGGAGGGCCGGCGAGCAGTACTTC. The encoded protein is CSVVVRALMSGRAGEQYF. J is TRBJ2-7 and V is TRBV29-1; 10 bases are a match to TRBD2. Germline-derived CDR1 and CDR2 are SQVTM and ANQGSEA. The junction had 21 bases not matched to a gene; V was cut back by 4 bases and J by 6 bases. This CDR3 has 18 residues.